The 23 T cell receptor beta chains reported below all come from one sample, sequenced in a study of cytomegalovirus exposure and HLA in healthy donors listed by TCRdb under 2017. The library was prepared using the immunoSEQ multiplex PCR assay. For the multiplex PCR, a mixture combining 60 forward primers for TCR Vbeta segments and 13 reverse primers for TCR Jbeta segments was used. As stored in TCRdb, this immuneACCESS dataset retains in-frame rearrangements with V and J assigned. A fraction of the clones does not appear; measured against another copy, unresolved V genes explain less than half of the discrepancy, and the remainder lacks a known reason. The sample includes under 200,000 clones, with about 80% observed a single time. The top ten clones comprise roughly 2% of the sample. Sequenced material: PBMCs. The receptors originated from a man aged 25-45 years in good health and CMV-seronegative.

The chain recombines TRBV27 with TRBJ2-7; D is possibly TRBD2 (6 bases). The CDR3 consists of 16 residues. The ends were cut back, 6 bases at V and 2 bases at J, with 20 bases in the middle. The V gene's germline CDR1 is MNHEY and CDR2 SMNVEV (reference sequence). As DNA, the CDR3 is TGTGCCAGCAGCACTCTCAACGGGAGATATCCCTACGAGCAGTACTTC. It yields the protein CASSTLNGRYPYEQYF.

This chain links TRBV30 with TRBJ1-4, with TRBD1 identical over 9 bases. The trim removed 3 bases at V and 7 bases at J, leaving 9 bases unmatched. Germline-derived CDR1 and CDR2 are GTSNPN and SVGIG (reference sequence). The CDR3 runs 15 residues. CDR3 in amino acids: CAWRNFRTGAEKLFF. The DNA for the CDR3 is TGTGCCTGGAGAAATTTCCGGACAGGGGCTGAAAAACTGTTTTTT. Full variable domain (missing parts from reference TRBV30 and TRBJ1-4): SQTIHQWPATLVQPVGSPLSLECTVEGTSNPNLYWYRQAAGRGLQLLFYSVGIGQISSEVPQNLSASRPQDRQFILSSKKLLLSDSGFYLCAWRNFRTGAEKLFFGSGTQLSVL.

This chain links TRBV6-5 with TRBJ2-1, with TRBD2 matching over 15 bases. The length of the CDR3 is 15 residues. Trimming at V came to 4 bases and at J to 7 bases, leaving 2 bases not matched to a gene. Germline V lookup: CDR1 MNHEY, CDR2 SVGAGI. CDR3 sequence (DNA): TGTGCCAGCAGTTTTGGACTAGCGGGAGGGAATGAGCAGTTCTTC. Protein: CASSFGLAGGNEQFF.

This sequence joins TRBV28 and TRBJ2-7, with D perhaps TRBD1 (6 bases). The CDR3 has 12 amino acids. From germline, CDR1 is MDHEN and CDR2 SYDVKM. V lost 7 bases and J 2 bases, leaving 9 bases between the germline ends. The CDR3 sequence: CASNGQTYEQYF. DNA of the CDR3: TGTGCCAGCAATGGACAGACCTACGAGCAGTACTTC.

The chain recombines TRBV5-1 with TRBJ2-7, with TRBD1 identical over 10 bases. The CDR3 runs to 16 residues. Germline loops: CDR1 SGHRS, CDR2 YFSETQ. V was pared by 1 base and J by 3 bases, with 7 bases of the junction left unmatched. The CDR3 loop is CASSLTGTGVIYEQYF. In DNA, the CDR3 is TGCGCCAGCAGCTTGACCGGGACAGGGGTTATCTACGAGCAGTACTTC.

A remark on this clone: This CDR3 is also generated by other DNA sequences in the sample. The CDR3: CASSESRGPYEQYF. The CDR3 DNA is TGTGCCAGCAGTGAATCACGGGGTCCCTACGAGCAGTACTTC. V usage is TRBV6-1 and J usage is TRBJ2-7; D possibly corresponds to TRBD2 (5 bases). Deletions cut 2 bases from V and 2 bases from J, with 10 bases between. Germline-derived CDR1 and CDR2 are MNHNS and SASEGT. The CDR3 runs to 14 residues.

With regard to this clone: Other nucleotide sequences from this sample produce the same CDR3. The genes are TRBV5-1 and TRBJ2-3; 7 nucleotides line up with TRBD1. Looked up from germline, CDR1 is SGHRS and CDR2 is YFSETQ. The V and J ends lost 4 bases and 3 bases, in that order; junction bases with no gene match: 5. The CDR3 consists of 14 residues. CDR3 in DNA: TGCGCCAGCAGCCTGCGACAGGGTACAGATACGCAGTATTTT. Its translation is CASSLRQGTDTQYF.

This sequence joins TRBV29-1 and TRBJ2-2; a weak D match, TRBD1 (6 bases). This CDR3 spans 15 amino acids. The V gene lost 4 bases and the J gene lost 2 bases, with 14 bases spanning the gap. Germline assignment: CDR1 SQVTM and CDR2 ANQGSEA. In nucleotides, the CDR3 is TGCAGCGTTGCTGGGACACTGCTTAACACCGGGGAGCTGTTTTTT. It yields the protein CSVAGTLLNTGELFF.

The sample holds one count of this clone. The rearrangement joins TRBV5-1 to TRBJ2-7; 9 nucleotides line up with TRBD1. J was trimmed by 0 bases and V by 5 bases; bases with no gene match: 6. The CDR3 totals 15 residues. Germline loops: CDR1 SGHRS, CDR2 YFSETQ. The chain's CDR3 is CASRDRGGSSYEQYF. The CDR3 DNA is TGCGCCAGCAGGGACAGGGGCGGAAGCTCCTACGAGCAGTACTTC.

A remark on this clone: The sample carries other DNA sequences with the same CDR3. The CDR3 DNA reads TGTGCCAGCAGCCGTAGCGGGAGGGGCTACGAGCAGTACTTC. The encoded protein is CASSRSGRGYEQYF. The chain recombines TRBV7-9 with TRBJ2-7; TRBD2 aligns across 11 bases. V lost 5 bases to trimming and J lost 3 bases; unmatched junction nucleotides: 3. The V gene's germline CDR1 is SEHNR and CDR2 FQNEAQ (reference sequence). CDR3 length equals 14 residues.

This clone occurred a few times. The chain combines TRBV29-1 with TRBJ2-2, with 7 bases matching TRBD2. The V gene's germline CDR1 is SQVTM and CDR2 ANQGSEA. The CDR3 consists of 13 residues. This CDR3 is CSSRREYTGELFF. CDR3 sequence (DNA): TGCAGTTCCCGGCGGGAGTACACCGGGGAGCTGTTTTTT.

This clone was found once. The chain uses TRBV27 and TRBJ1-2; TRBD1 agrees at 7 bases. V shed 5 bases and J 0 bases; nucleotides not matched to a gene: 6. CDR1 and CDR2 (germline): MNHEY, SMNVEV (reference sequence). The CDR3 has 15 residues. DNA for the CDR3: TGTGCCAGCAGTGTGACAGGGCTTGCTAACTATGGCTACACCTTC. Protein: CASSVTGLANYGYTF.

J is TRBJ2-7 and V is TRBV19, with a possible D match to TRBD2 (7 bases). CDR3 size: 15 residues. Trimming shortened V by 4 bases and J by 3 bases, and 16 bases separated the two germline ends. Germline CDR1 LNHDA, CDR2 SQIVND (reference sequence). The CDR3, as DNA: TGTGCCAGTAGTACCGGTGGAGGGGGGGTCTACGAGCAGTACTTC. Its protein product is CASSTGGGGVYEQYF.

V is TRBV9 and J is TRBJ2-2; no clear D. V dropped 4 bases and J dropped 2 bases, with 15 bases sitting between them. The length of the CDR3 is 16 residues. Germline loops: CDR1 SGDLS, CDR2 YYNGEE. The DNA for the CDR3 is TGTGCCAGCAGCTCCGCGATCCTAATAAACACCGGGGAGCTGTTTTTT. It yields the protein CASSSAILINTGELFF.

The chain links TRBV7-9 to TRBJ1-1; D might be TRBD1 (5 bases). Germline CDR1 is SEHNR and CDR2 is FQNEAQ (reference sequence). The CDR3 has 16 residues. V lost 5 bases and J 1 base, leaving 17 bases between the germline ends. The CDR3 is CASSPLGGIKNTEAFF. CDR3 nucleotides: TGTGCCAGCAGCCCCCTTGGGGGGATTAAGAACACTGAAGCTTTCTTT.

This clone turned up a few times. The chain has TRBV19 and TRBJ2-2; 8 bases map to TRBD1. Trimming cost V 5 bases and J 4 bases; bases outside gene matches: 9. Germline CDR1 LNHDA, CDR2 SQIVND (reference sequence). The CDR3 extends over 16 amino acids. CDR3 region: CASSPWTGPSTGELFF. The CDR3 DNA reads TGTGCCAGTAGTCCATGGACAGGGCCCTCCACCGGGGAGCTGTTTTTT.

The rearrangement joins TRBV2 to TRBJ1-4; D uncertain. CDR1 and CDR2 (germline): SNHLY, FYNNEI. Trimming cost V 3 bases and J 5 bases, with 10 bases left between them. The CDR3 is 14 residues long. CDR3 residues: CASSDAGWNEKLFF. CDR3 nucleotides: TGTGCCAGCAGTGATGCAGGTTGGAATGAAAAACTGTTTTTT.

This clone has just a few counts. The CDR3 reads CASSVVSGSSEQYF. CDR3 coding DNA: TGTGCCAGCAGCGTAGTAAGCGGGAGTTCCGAGCAGTACTTC. The chain recombines TRBV9 with TRBJ2-7; 8 nucleotides line up with TRBD2. The CDR3 loop spans 14 amino acids. The germline V gene encodes CDR1 SGDLS and CDR2 YYNGEE. After removal of 0 bases from V and 6 bases from J, the junction contained 5 bases not matched to a gene.

The chain uses TRBV2 and TRBJ2-1; perhaps TRBD2 as D (7 bases). V was clipped by 10 bases and J by 9 bases, with 22 bases between them. The CDR3 is 14 residues long. Germline CDR1 SNHLY, CDR2 FYNNEI. The CDR3 bases are TGTGCCACCGAGGGGGGGGAGGCTTGGAGTGAGCAGTTCTTC. Amino acid sequence: CATEGGEAWSEQFF.

This clone was detected a few times. This rearrangement joins TRBV6-5 to TRBJ1-2; possible D gene TRBD1, 5 bases. Germline V gene data show CDR1 as MNHEY and CDR2 as SVGAGI. The CDR3 spans 14 residues. Trimming left V 7 bases short and J 0 bases short, with 12 bases between. The CDR3 nucleotides read TGTGCCAGCACTCGGGGGGAACCTAACTATGGCTACACCTTC. Its protein product is CASTRGEPNYGYTF.

This clone was counted between two and nine times. The chain joins TRBV27 to TRBJ1-6; TRBD1 matches 7 bases. The V gene end was trimmed by 6 bases and the J gene end by 7 bases; junction bases not matched to a gene: 3. The CDR3 has 13 residues. Germline V gene lookup returns CDR1 MNHEY and CDR2 SMNVEV (reference sequence). The CDR3, as DNA: TGTGCCAGCAGGGACAGGTCCAATTCACCCCTCCACTTT. Translation: CASRDRSNSPLHF.

The chain combines TRBV28 with TRBJ1-3, with TRBD1 identical over 8 bases. Germline values: CDR1 MDHEN, CDR2 SYDVKM. CDR3 length equals 21 residues. V was pared by 6 bases and J by 0 bases, with 22 bases of the junction left unmatched. The chain's CDR3 is CASSFPLDREDMAYSGNTIYF. The CDR3 DNA is TGTGCCAGCAGCTTCCCCCTGGACAGGGAAGATATGGCCTACTCTGGAAACACCATATATTTT.

The rearrangement links TRBV5-1 to TRBJ1-5; 7 bases match TRBD1. Germline V gene sequence: CDR1 SGHRS, CDR2 YFSETQ. V lost 0 bases to trimming and J lost 3 bases; unmatched junction nucleotides: 12. This CDR3 is 18 amino acids long. The CDR3 DNA is TGCGCCAGCAGCTTGGAAGTTTGGGTGACAGGGAACAATCAGCCCCAGCATTTT. It yields the protein CASSLEVWVTGNNQPQHF.